One sample yielded the 7 T cell receptor beta chains listed below, sequenced in a study of cytomegalovirus exposure and HLA in healthy donors. The PCR was carried out with 60 Vbeta primers and 13 Jbeta primers. Produced via immunoSEQ multiplex PCR; TCRdb's table is partial and in-frame only. The sample yields 120,000 to 150,000 clones, 75% to 90% seen once. Sequencing was done on a sample of PBMCs. The receptors were sampled from a female donor in good health and CMV-seronegative.

This clone was observed once. As DNA, the CDR3 is TGTGCCAGCAGCTTAGTCCCCGGGAGGGATGGAGAGACCCAGTACTTC. Protein: CASSLVPGRDGETQYF. The chain joins TRBV7-9 to TRBJ2-5, with 8 bases identical to TRBD2. This CDR3 comprises 16 residues. CDR1 and CDR2 from the germline V gene are SEHNR and FQNEAQ (reference sequence). V lost 1 base to trimming and J lost 4 bases; unmatched junction nucleotides: 8.

The genes are TRBV5-1 and TRBJ2-1; possibly TRBD2 for D (6 bases). V was cut by 4 bases and J by 2 bases, with 13 bases left in between. Germline values: CDR1 SGHRS, CDR2 YFSETQ. The CDR3 runs 15 residues. CDR3 in amino acids: CASSPGLSTYNEQFF. Here the CDR3 DNA reads TGCGCCAGCAGCCCCGGACTAAGCACCTACAATGAGCAGTTCTTC.

CDR3 in DNA: TGCAGCGTGACAGAGACAGATACGCAGTATTTT. Its translation is CSVTETDTQYF. V is TRBV29-1 and J is TRBJ2-3; possibly TRBD1 for D (5 bases). Germline CDR1 reads SQVTM; CDR2 reads ANQGSEA. This CDR3 spans 11 amino acids. V was clipped by 6 bases and J by 3 bases, with 7 bases between them.

This clone was picked up one time. The chain uses TRBV6-5 and TRBJ2-1; 9 bases map to TRBD1. Germline CDR1 and CDR2: MNHEY and SVGAGI. The CDR3 covers 16 residues. The J segment lost 6 bases and the V segment lost 0 bases, leaving 6 bases of the junction unmatched. The CDR3 DNA reads TGTGCCAGCAGTTACTCACAGGGGGCGCCGGGCAATGAGCAGTTCTTC. It is translated as CASSYSQGAPGNEQFF.

The chain employs TRBV28 and TRBJ1-1, with TRBD1 as a possible D gene (5 bases). The ends were cut back, 5 bases at V and 0 bases at J, with 10 bases in the middle. The germline CDR1 and CDR2 sequences are MDHEN and SYDVKM. The CDR3 totals 14 residues. CDR3 residues: CASSPDRMNTEAFF. In DNA, the CDR3 is TGTGCCAGCAGTCCCGACAGAATGAACACTGAAGCTTTCTTT.

The chain employs TRBV19 and TRBJ1-1; D possibly corresponds to TRBD1 (6 bases). CDR1 and CDR2 from the germline V gene are LNHDA and SQIVND (reference sequence). This CDR3 has 15 amino acids. Trimming took off 4 bases at V and 3 bases at J, with 15 bases between the two ends. The CDR3 nucleotides are TGTGCCAGTAGTAAGGCAGGGGAGTGGTACACTGAAGCTTTCTTT. It encodes CASSKAGEWYTEAFF.

This clone was counted once. The chain joins TRBV27 to TRBJ2-7, with 11 bases aligning to TRBD1. Germline-derived CDR1 and CDR2 are MNHEY and SMNVEV (reference sequence). This CDR3 is built from 11 residues. With 8 bases clipped from V and 7 bases from J, the junction kept 1 base outside the gene matches. In nucleotides, the CDR3 is TGTGCCAGCGGGGACAGGGGGGAGCAGTACTTC. This gives the protein CASGDRGEQYF.